The rows below give T cell receptor beta chains drawn from one sample of a study of cytomegalovirus exposure and HLA in healthy donors. The repertoire was sequenced with immunoSEQ multiplex PCR; TCRdb's copy has only in-frame clones and lacks some. The profile covers 90,000 to 140,000 clones, with around 85% appearing a single time and approximately 6.9% taken by the ten largest. The sample was PBMCs. Receptors were obtained from a young man in good health and CMV-seropositive. CDR3s leave out the opening cysteine and the closing phenylalanine or tryptophan.

length | J | V | CDR3
13 | TRBJ2-1 | TRBV4-1 | ASRPQGVSYNEQF
12 | TRBJ2-7 | TRBV28 | ASSLTGSSYEQY
13 | TRBJ1-1 | TRBV2 | ASSEFRTGGGRAF
11 | TRBJ1-4 | TRBV2 | ASSGGPNEKLF
13 | NA | TRBV5-1 | ASSLALGQDYEQY
13 | NA | TRBV7-6 | ASSPNRGSPYEQY
11 | TRBJ1-5 | TRBV5-5 | ASSGQGNQPQH
13 | TRBJ2-7 | TRBV7-9 | ASSGSGGYTYEQY
13 | TRBJ2-3 | TRBV5-4 | ASSLPGLATDTQY
12 | TRBJ2-5 | TRBV6-5 | ASRAGTGSPTQY
14 | TRBJ2-2 | TRBV4-3 | ASSYETGRNTGELF
13 | TRBJ2-1 | TRBV29-1 | SVEAGGFSYNEQF
11 | TRBJ1-1 | TRBV6-5 | ASSYSRSTEAF
14 | TRBJ2-3 | TRBV6-6 | ASSIQGAGLTDTQY
13 | TRBJ2-3 | TRBV7-9 | ASSLVGSQTRAQY
11 | TRBJ1-3 | TRBV9 | ASSGHTGDTIY
11 | TRBJ2-7 | TRBV5-1 | ASSWEGTYEQY
12 | TRBJ1-2 | TRBV28 | ASSSGTGYYGYT
13 | TRBJ1-1 | TRBV2 | ASSEEGQVNTEAF
15 | TRBJ2-1 | TRBV5-4 | ASSVTSGGAIDNEQF
12 | TRBJ2-5 | TRBV15 | ATSREQVQETQY
12 | TRBJ2-3 | TRBV5-1 | ASSLGLARDTQY
11 | TRBJ1-2 | TRBV18 | ASSQGADYGYT
11 | TRBJ2-5 | TRBV4-2 | ASSQGTEETQY